The clone carrying this TCR beta chain occurred many times. This CDR3 is 15 amino acids long. Germline V lookup: CDR1 MNHEY, CDR2 SMNVEV (reference sequence). Germline trimming cut 5 bases from V and 2 bases from J; bases unmatched to any gene: 7. This record belongs to a study of T cells in Graves' hyperthyroidism and ophthalmopathy. Authors of the study amplified TCR beta CDR3 regions from RNA transcripts. An initial round of RT-PCR targeting the TCR CDR3 relied on the HTBI primer set. TCRdb re-analysed the multiplex PCR reads in MiXCR, keeping a single row per CDR3 protein. The profile covers 530,000 or so distinct CDR3 sequences, with approximately 24% appearing a single time and roughly 10% taken by the ten largest.

Input material: blood. The TCR was taken from a woman in her twenties or thirties with Graves' ophthalmopathy. This chain links TRBV27 with TRBJ2-7, with 9 nucleotides matching TRBD1. The CDR3 DNA reads TGTGCCAGCAGTCCGAACCGGGACAGGGCCTACGAGCAGTACTTC. The encoded protein is CASSPNRDRAYEQYF.